Described below is a single T cell receptor beta chain sequence and its context. Its antigen is currently unknown. The data belong to a study of OX40 agonist ivuxolimab in advanced cancers. Whole-study findings and limits: CD8+ T cells showed, on average, more clonal expansion than CD4+ cells.

The length of the CDR3 is 16 residues. Unmatched junction bases numbered 14, after V lost 10 bases and J lost 5 bases. Germline CDR1 and CDR2: LNHDA and SQIVND (reference sequence). The protocol was immunoSEQ multiplex PCR, while the TCRdb copy is restricted to in-frame clones and leaves out a portion. Among approximately 91,000 clones listed, around 86% were seen once. This TCR came from an adult with an advanced solid tumor such as melanoma, head and neck, liver or kidney cancer. This specimen consisted of CD4+ or CD8+ T cells sorted from blood, obtained in a trial of the OX40 agonist ivuxolimab. The rearrangement links TRBV19 to TRBJ1-4; 9 nucleotides match TRBD1. The CDR3 spells CATSREGGTGNEKLFF. The CDR3 bases are TGTGCCACTTCGAGAGAGGGAGGGACAGGGAATGAAAAACTGTTTTTT.